This TCR beta chain was profiled in a study of cytomegalovirus exposure and HLA in healthy donors. General study findings and limits: Rare TCR sequences dominated, though some public TCRs recurred in many donors. An ancestry cluster, one associated with Asian ancestry, reportedly showed fewer N-insertions than the approximately 650-donor mean in a later analysis. Most TCR beta V segments were productive about 87% or about 30% of the time in an earlier analysis. Using a false discovery rate of 0.05, a later analysis showed that around 16,000 TCR beta sequences were associated with HLA alleles.

Comment on this clone: What it binds is not known.

A multiplex PCR was run with 60 Vbeta primers and 13 Jbeta primers. Using immunoSEQ multiplex PCR, the repertoire was profiled, and TCRdb retains in-frame clones only, with some absent. The sample holds 58,000 or so clones; approximately 82% are singletons and the top ten take roughly 25%. The CDR3 is 13 residues long. V was clipped by 4 bases and J by 7 bases, with 10 bases between them. CDR1 and CDR2 from the germline V gene are SNHLY and FYNNEI. This sequence originates from a woman between 40 and 55 years old in good health and CMV-seropositive. Sequences were obtained from PBMCs. V usage is TRBV2 and J usage is TRBJ1-4; unclear D gene. CDR3 DNA sequence: TGTGCCAGCAGTGGAGGGCGTACTGAAAAACTGTTTTTT. Its translation: CASSGGRTEKLFF.